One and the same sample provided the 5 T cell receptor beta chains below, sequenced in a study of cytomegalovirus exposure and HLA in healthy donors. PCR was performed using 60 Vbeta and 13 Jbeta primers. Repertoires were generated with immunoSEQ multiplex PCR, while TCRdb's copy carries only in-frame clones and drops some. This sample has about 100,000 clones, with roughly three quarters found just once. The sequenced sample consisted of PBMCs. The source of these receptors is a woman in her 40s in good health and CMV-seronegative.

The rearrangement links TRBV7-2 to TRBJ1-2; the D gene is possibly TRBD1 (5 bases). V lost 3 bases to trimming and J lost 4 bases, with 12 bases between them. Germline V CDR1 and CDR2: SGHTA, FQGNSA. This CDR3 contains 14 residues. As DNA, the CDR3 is TGTGCCAGCAGCTTGTCTACCGGGGGCTATGGCTACACCTTC. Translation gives CASSLSTGGYGYTF.

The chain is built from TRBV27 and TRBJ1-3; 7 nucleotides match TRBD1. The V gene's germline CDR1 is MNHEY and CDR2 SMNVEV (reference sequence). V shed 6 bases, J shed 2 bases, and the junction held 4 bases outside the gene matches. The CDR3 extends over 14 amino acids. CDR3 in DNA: TGTGCCAGCAGCCGTACAGGGGCTGGAAACACCATATATTTT. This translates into CASSRTGAGNTIYF.

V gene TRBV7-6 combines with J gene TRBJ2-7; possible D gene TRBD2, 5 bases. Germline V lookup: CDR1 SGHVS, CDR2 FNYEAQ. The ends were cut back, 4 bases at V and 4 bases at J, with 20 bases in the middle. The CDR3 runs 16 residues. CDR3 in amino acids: CASSSSLDLEGYEQYF. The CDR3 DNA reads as TGTGCCAGCAGCTCATCACTGGACCTAGAGGGATACGAGCAGTACTTC.

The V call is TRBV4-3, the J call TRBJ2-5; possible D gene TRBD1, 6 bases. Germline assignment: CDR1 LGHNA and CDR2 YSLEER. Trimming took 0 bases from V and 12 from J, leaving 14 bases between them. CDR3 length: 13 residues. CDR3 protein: CASSQDLAQGEYF. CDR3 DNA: TGCGCCAGCAGCCAAGATTTAGCACAGGGCGAGTACTTC.

This chain's CDR3 is CASSGPSGQGGYGGLNTGELFF. CDR3 nucleotides: TGTGCCAGCAGCGGACCGTCGGGACAGGGGGGCTATGGAGGCTTGAACACCGGGGAGCTGTTTTTT. V and J are TRBV9 and TRBJ2-2; 11 bases agree with TRBD1. CDR1 is SGDLS and CDR2 is YYNGEE in the germline V gene. Trimming at V came to 3 bases and at J to 1 base, leaving 20 bases not matched to a gene. This CDR3 has 22 amino acids.